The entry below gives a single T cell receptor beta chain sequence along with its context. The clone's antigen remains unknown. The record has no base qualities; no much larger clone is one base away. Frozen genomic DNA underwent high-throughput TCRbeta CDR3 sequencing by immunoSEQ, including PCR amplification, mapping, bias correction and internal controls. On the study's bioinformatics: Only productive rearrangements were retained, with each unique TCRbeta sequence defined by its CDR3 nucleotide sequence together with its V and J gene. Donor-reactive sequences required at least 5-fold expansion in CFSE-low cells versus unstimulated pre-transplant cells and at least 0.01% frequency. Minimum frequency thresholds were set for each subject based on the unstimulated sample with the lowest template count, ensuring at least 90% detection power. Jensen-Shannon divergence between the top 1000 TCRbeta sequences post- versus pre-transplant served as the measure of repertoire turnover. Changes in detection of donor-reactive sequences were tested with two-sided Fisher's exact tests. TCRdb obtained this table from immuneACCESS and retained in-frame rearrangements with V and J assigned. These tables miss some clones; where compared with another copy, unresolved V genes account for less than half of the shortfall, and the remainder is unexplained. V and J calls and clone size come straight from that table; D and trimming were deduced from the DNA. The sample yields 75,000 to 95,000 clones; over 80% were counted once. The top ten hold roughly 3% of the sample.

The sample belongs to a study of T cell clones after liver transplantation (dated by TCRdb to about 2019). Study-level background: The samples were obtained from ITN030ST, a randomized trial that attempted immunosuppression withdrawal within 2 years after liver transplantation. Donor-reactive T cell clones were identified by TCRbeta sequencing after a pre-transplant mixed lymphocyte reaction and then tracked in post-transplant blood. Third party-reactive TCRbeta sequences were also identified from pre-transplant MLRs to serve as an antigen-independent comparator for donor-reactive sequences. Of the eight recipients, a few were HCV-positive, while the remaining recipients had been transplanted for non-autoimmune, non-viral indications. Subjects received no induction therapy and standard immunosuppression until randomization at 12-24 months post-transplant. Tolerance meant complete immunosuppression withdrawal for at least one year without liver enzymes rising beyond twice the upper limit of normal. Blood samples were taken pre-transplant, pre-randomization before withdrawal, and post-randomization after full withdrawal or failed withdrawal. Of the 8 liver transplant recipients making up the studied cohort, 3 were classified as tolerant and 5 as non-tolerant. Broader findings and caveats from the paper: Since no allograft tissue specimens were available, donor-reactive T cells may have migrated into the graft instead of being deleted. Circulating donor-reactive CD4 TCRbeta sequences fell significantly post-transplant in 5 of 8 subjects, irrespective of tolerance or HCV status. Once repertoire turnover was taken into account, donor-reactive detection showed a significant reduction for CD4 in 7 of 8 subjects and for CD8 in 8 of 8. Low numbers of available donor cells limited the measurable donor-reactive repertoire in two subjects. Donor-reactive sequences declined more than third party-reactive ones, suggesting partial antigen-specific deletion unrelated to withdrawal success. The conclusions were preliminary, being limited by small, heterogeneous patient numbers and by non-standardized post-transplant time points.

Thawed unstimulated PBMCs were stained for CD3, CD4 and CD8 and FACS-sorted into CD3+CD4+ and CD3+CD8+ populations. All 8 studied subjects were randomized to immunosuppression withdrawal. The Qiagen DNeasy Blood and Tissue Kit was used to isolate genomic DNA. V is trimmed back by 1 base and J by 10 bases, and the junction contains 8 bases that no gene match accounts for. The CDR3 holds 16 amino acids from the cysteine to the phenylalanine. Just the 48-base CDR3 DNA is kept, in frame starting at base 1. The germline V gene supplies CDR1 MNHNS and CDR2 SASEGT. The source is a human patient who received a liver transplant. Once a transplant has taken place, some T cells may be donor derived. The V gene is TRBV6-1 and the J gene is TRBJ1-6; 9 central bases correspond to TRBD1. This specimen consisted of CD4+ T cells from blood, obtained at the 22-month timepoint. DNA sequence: TGTGCCAGCAGTGAAGTGGGGACAGGGAGGGAGTCACCCCTCCACTTT. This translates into CASSEVGTGRESPLHF.